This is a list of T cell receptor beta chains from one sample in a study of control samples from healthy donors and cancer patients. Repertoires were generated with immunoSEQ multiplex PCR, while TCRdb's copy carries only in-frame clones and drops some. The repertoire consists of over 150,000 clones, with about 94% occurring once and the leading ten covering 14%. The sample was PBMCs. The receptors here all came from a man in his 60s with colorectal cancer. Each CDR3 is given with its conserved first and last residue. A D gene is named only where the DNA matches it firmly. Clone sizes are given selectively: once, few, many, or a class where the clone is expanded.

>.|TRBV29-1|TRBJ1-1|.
CSVEGAISEAFF
TGCAGCGTTGAGGGGGCGATCTCTGAAGCTTTCTTT
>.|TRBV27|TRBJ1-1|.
CASSFTERANTEAFF
TGTGCCAGCAGTTTTACAGAGAGGGCGAACACTGAAGCTTTCTTT
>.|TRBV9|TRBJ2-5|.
CASSVGVGGTILETQYF
TGTGCCAGCAGCGTAGGAGTAGGGGGGACAATCTTGGAGACCCAGTACTTC
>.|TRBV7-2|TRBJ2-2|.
CASSSNRVLYTGELFF
TGTGCCAGCAGCTCCAACAGGGTTCTATATACCGGGGAGCTGTTTTTT
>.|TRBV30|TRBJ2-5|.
CASQRYQETQYF
TGTGCCTCGCAGAGGTACCAAGAGACCCAGTACTTC
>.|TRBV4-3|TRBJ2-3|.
CASSQGGGATDTQYF
TGCGCCAGCAGCCAAGGAGGGGGGGCCACAGATACGCAGTATTTT
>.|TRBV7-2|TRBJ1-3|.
CASSLWGDDSGTIYF
TGTGCCAGCAGCTTGTGGGGGGACGACTCCGGCACCATATATTTT
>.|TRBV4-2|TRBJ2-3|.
CASSQDRRDTQYF
TGTGCCAGCAGCCAAGATAGGAGGGATACGCAGTATTTT
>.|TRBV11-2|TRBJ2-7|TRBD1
CASSWTGTGGYEQYF
TGTGCCAGCAGCTGGACCGGGACAGGGGGTTACGAGCAGTACTTC
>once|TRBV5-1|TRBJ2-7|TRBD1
CASSSGQGPYEQYF
TGCGCCAGCAGCTCGGGACAGGGTCCCTACGAGCAGTACTTC
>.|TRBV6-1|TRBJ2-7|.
CASSEGVIGLLLSYEQYF
TGTGCCAGCAGTGAAGGGGTAATAGGACTCCTCCTATCCTACGAGCAGTACTTC
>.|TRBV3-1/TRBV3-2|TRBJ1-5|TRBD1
CASSRGGGGRHQPQHF
TGTGCCAGCAGCCGAGGTGGAGGGGGCCGGCATCAGCCCCAGCATTTT
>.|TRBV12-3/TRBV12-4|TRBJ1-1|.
CASSLGTEAFF
TGTGCCAGCAGTTTGGGCACTGAAGCTTTCTTT
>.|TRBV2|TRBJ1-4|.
CANGATNEKLFF
TGTGCCAACGGAGCAACTAATGAAAAACTGTTTTTT
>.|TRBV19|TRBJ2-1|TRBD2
CASSTASGGLAYNEQFF
TGTGCCAGTAGTACTGCTAGCGGGGGCCTCGCCTACAATGAGCAGTTCTTC
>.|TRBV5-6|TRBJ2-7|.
CASSPPLYDEQYF
TGTGCCAGCAGCCCCCCTTTGTATGACGAGCAGTACTTC
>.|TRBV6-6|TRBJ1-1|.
CASSYSGRAGYTEAFF
TGTGCCAGCAGTTACTCTGGCAGGGCCGGCTACACTGAAGCTTTCTTT
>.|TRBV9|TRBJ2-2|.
CASTRSHLFTGELFF
TGTGCCAGCACTCGATCTCACTTATTCACCGGGGAGCTGTTTTTT
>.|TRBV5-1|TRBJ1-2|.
CASSSALGDYGYTF
TGCGCCAGCAGCTCCGCGCTTGGCGACTATGGCTACACCTTC
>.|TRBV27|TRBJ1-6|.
CASTRQPSSYNSPLHF
TGTGCCAGCACCCGACAGCCGAGCTCCTATAATTCACCCCTCCACTTT
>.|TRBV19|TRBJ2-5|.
CASSHYLTGQETQYF
TGTGCCAGTAGCCATTATCTAACAGGGCAAGAGACCCAGTACTTC
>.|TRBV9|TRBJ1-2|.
CASSVGGRSNYGYTF
TGTGCCAGCAGCGTAGGGGGACGTTCAAACTATGGCTACACCTTC
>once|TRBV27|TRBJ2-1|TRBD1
CASSLTGGTYNEQFF
TGTGCCAGCAGTTTAACAGGGGGCACCTACAATGAGCAGTTCTTC
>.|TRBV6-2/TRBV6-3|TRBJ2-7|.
CASSHMPVGSSSYEQYF
TGTGCCAGCAGTCACATGCCGGTTGGCTCCAGCTCCTACGAGCAGTACTTC
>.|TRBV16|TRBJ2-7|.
CASSQSGAEIYEQYF
TGTGCCAGCAGCCAATCGGGCGCAGAGATCTACGAGCAGTACTTC
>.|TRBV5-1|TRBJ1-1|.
CASSLPQAGTEAFF
TGCGCCAGCAGCTTGCCACAAGCGGGTACTGAAGCTTTCTTT
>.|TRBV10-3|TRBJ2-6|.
CATWAYSGANVLTF
TGTGCCACATGGGCATATTCTGGGGCCAACGTCCTGACTTTC
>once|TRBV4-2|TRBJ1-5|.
CASSQDGTRSQPQHF
TGTGCCAGCAGCCAAGACGGGACACGGTCCCAGCCCCAGCATTTT
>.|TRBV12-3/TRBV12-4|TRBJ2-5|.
CASSSRDEETQYF
TGTGCCAGCAGTTCCCGGGACGAAGAGACCCAGTACTTC
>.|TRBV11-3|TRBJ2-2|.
CASSPNTNTGELFF
TGTGCCAGTAGCCCTAACACCAACACCGGGGAGCTGTTTTTT
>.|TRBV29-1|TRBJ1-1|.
CSVLGTSLGLNTEAFF
TGCAGCGTTCTGGGGACATCCCTAGGGCTGAACACTGAAGCTTTCTTT
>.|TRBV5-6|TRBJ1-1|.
CASSPGGPRRDTEAFF
TGTGCCAGCAGTCCTGGGGGTCCTAGGAGGGACACTGAAGCTTTCTTT
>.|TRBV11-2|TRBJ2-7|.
CASRTSSYEQYF
TGTGCCAGCAGAACGAGCTCCTACGAGCAGTACTTC
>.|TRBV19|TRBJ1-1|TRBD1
CASMDRGTEAFF
TGTGCCAGTATGGACAGGGGCACTGAAGCTTTCTTT
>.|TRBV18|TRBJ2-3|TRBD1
CASSTTGITDTQYF
TGTGCCAGCTCAACGACAGGGATCACAGATACGCAGTATTTT
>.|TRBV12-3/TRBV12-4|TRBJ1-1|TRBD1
CASTLDRSEAFF
TGTGCCAGCACCCTGGACAGGTCGGAAGCTTTCTTT
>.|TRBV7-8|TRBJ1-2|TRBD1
CASSLGGQHYGYTF
TGTGCCAGCAGCTTAGGGGGACAGCACTATGGCTACACCTTC
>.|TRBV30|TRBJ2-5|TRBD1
CAWSVQRTGSQETQYF
TGTGCCTGGAGTGTACAGCGGACAGGCTCCCAAGAGACCCAGTACTTC
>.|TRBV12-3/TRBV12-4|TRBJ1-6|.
CASSSAGGSPLHF
TGTGCCAGCAGTTCGGCGGGGGGATCACCCCTCCACTTT
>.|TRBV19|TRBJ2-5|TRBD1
CASRTGAGETQYF
TGTGCCAGTAGGACAGGGGCGGGGGAGACCCAGTACTTC
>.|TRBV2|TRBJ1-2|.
CASSEIIGSSGYTF
TGTGCCAGCAGTGAGATCATTGGGTCCTCTGGCTACACCTTC
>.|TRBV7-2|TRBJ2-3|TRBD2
CASSFTGAGGRADTQYF
TGTGCCAGCAGCTTTACTGGAGCGGGGGGGCGGGCAGATACGCAGTATTTT
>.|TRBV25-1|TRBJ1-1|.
CASTPMVSALGTEAFF
TGTGCCAGCACCCCAATGGTGTCAGCCCTGGGGACTGAAGCTTTCTTT
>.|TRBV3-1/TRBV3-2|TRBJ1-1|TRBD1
CASSQGTGGDTEAFF
TGTGCCAGCAGCCAGGGGACAGGGGGAGACACTGAAGCTTTCTTT
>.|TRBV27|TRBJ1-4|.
CASSSATGGRTEKLFF
TGTGCCAGCAGTTCTGCTACCGGGGGGAGGACTGAAAAACTGTTTTTT
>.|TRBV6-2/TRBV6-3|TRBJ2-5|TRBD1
CASSYSASGTGRETQYF
TGTGCCAGCAGTTACTCCGCTTCCGGGACAGGGAGAGAGACCCAGTACTTC
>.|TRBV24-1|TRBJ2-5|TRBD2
CATSERGLAGQETQYF
TGTGCCACCAGTGAGAGGGGACTAGCGGGCCAAGAGACCCAGTACTTC